This T cell receptor beta chain was recovered during a study of cytomegalovirus exposure and HLA in healthy donors. In the case of this clone: The antigen is not known.

Study-level points and caveats: The CMV antigen specificity of a few CMV-associated chains was confirmed through in vitro analysis. TCR clusters originating in the first cohort tended to co-occur in the approximately 120 validation repertoires, according to a later analysis. Researchers catalogued some 160 TCR beta chains as cytomegalovirus-associated.

The data were produced by immunoSEQ multiplex PCR, yet TCRdb's version contains in-frame clones alone and is incomplete. In the table there are 150,000 to 200,000 clones, about 83% of which are singletons. The sample comprised PBMCs. The source is a woman aged 30 to 39 in good health and CMV-seronegative.

The CDR3 reads CASSERFLRDRVSFGYTF. The CDR3 bases are TGTGCCAGCAGTGAAAGATTCTTACGGGACAGGGTTTCGTTTGGCTACACCTTC. The chain combines TRBV6-1 with TRBJ1-2; 9 bases align to TRBD1. The CDR3 consists of 18 residues. J was trimmed by 7 bases and V by 2 bases; bases with no gene match: 17. The germline V gene encodes CDR1 MNHNS and CDR2 SASEGT.